This record looks at one T cell receptor beta chain sequence and its context. Antigen specificity is unknown. This specimen comes from a study of T cell repertoires in cytomegalovirus infection. Looking at the study overall: HLA-C-restricted CMV epitopes, recently identified, and well-studied HLA-B-restricted ones were used by the study.

MiXCR was run by TCRdb on the reads, yielding one entry per CDR3 protein. The sample lists about 160,000 distinct CDR3 sequences, about 20% occurring once. The CDR3 loop spans 18 amino acids. V shed 5 bases, J shed 2 bases, and the junction held 12 bases outside the gene matches. CDR1 and CDR2 (germline): SGHTA, FQGNSA. Study results and caveats: The ex vivo response showed dominance by HLA-C-restricted CMV-specific TCR beta clonotypes.

J is TRBJ2-3 and V is TRBV7-2; 11 bases fit TRBD2. The material was CD8+ T cells from cultured PBMCs, obtained from culture after CMV antigen stimulation. The receptor's source is a human donor in good health (CMV status not recorded). Some clones in this sample may be carry-over from other donors' samples. CDR3 coding DNA: TGTGCCAGCAGCACTAGCGGGGGCGTACGCTATTACACAGATACGCAGTATTTT. Its protein is CASSTSGGVRYYTDTQYF.